This T cell receptor beta chain was captured in a study of blood T cell repertoires in COVID-19. Trimming took off 0 bases at V and 0 bases at J, with 17 bases between the two ends. Germline CDR1 is LGHNA and CDR2 is YSLEER. This CDR3 comprises 18 residues. Some clones are missing from TCRdb's copy, which holds only in-frame ones; the method was immunoSEQ multiplex PCR. In the table there are around 100,000 clones, about four fifths of which are singletons. This chain connects TRBV4-3 to TRBJ1-1; D perhaps matches TRBD1 (6 bases). The sequencing input was peripheral blood. The TCR was taken from a man aged 55 to 70 with acute or convalescent COVID-19. This CDR3 is CASSQDTRGGGLNTEAFF. CDR3 nucleotides: TGCGCCAGCAGCCAAGATACCAGGGGCGGGGGTCTGAACACTGAAGCTTTCTTT.